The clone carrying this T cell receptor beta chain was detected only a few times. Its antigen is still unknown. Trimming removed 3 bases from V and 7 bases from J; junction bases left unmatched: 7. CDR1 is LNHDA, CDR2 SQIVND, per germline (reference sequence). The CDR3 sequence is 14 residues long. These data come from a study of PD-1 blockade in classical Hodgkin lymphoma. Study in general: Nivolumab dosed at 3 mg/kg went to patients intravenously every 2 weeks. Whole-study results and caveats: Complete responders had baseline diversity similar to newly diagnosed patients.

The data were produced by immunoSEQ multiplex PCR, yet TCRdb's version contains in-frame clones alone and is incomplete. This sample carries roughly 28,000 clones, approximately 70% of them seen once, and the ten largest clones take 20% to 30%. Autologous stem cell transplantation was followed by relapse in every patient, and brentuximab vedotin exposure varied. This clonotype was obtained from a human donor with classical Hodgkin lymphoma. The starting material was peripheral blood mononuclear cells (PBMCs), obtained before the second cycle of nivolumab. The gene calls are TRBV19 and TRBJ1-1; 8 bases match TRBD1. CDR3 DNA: TGTGCCAGTAGTATCCTGACAGGGGCGAGTGAAGCTTTCTTT. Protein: CASSILTGASEAFF.